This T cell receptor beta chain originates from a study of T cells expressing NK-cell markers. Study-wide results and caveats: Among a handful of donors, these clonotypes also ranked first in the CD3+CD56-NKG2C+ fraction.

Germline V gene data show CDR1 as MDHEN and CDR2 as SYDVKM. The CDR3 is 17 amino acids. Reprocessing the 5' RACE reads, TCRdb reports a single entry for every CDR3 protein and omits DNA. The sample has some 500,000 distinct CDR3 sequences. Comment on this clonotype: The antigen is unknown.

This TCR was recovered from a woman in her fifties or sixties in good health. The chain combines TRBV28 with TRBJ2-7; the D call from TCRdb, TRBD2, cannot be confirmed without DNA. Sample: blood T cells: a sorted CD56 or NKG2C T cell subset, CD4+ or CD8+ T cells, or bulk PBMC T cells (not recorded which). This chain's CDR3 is CASSPGPLASTPYEQYF.